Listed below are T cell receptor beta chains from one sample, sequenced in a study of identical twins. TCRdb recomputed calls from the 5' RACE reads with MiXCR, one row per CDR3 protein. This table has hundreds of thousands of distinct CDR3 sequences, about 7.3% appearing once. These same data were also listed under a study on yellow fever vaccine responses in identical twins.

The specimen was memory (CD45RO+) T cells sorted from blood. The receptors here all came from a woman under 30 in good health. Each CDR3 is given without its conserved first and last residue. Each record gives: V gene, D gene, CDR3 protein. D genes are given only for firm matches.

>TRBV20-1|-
SARMANTEAF
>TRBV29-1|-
SIYPPDPRGGETQY
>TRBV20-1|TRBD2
SARGGSGSSYNEQF
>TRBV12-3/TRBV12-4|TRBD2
ASSHSGRANGELF
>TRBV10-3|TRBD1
ATRTGDQPQH
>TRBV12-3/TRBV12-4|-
ASSPDGSNQPQH
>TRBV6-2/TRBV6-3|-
ASRVDSATGELF
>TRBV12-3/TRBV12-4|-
ASSFRGTTQSPLH
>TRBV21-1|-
ASSKSAPQGLGQGFDEQF
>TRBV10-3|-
AISDPGGKANVLT
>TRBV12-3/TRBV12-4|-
ASSSPGQRPTNEKLF
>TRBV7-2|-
ASSPGRGYT
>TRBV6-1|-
AFGRGYEQY
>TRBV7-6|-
ASSLNGQEVQTQY
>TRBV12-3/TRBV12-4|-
ASSLGGNSGNTIY
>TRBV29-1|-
SVEEDTAGNEQF
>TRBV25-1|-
ASSESGPKETQY
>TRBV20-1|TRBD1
TTPGQGHGYT
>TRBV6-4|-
ASRLNINTGELF
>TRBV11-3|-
ASRGVDGELF
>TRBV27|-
ASSSEFTDTQY
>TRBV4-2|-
ASSPGGGIEKLF
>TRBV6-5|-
ASSYRRGIDTQY
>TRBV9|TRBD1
ASSVGTGGADTQY
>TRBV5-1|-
ASSPQGRDTEAF
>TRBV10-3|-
AISLLLESYGYT
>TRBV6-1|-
ASSRRGPTNEKLF
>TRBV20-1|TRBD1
SARDWAGGGYEQY
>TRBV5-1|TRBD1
ASSSGTDSGEQY
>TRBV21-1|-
ASTNTGGAGLGGEQF
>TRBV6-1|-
ASSAGGAGANYGYT
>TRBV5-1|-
ASSAGTGGYT
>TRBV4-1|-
ASSQDGTYGYT
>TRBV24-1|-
ATSDTVRETQY
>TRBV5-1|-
ASSLISSGREQN
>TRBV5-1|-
ASSTGTADTQY
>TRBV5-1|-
ASSLKDLGTEAF
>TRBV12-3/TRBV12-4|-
ASSFGLKNTGELF
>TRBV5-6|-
ASSFRIGGQGNIQY
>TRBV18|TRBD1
ASSPYPLTGGNTEAF
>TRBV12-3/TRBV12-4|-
ASRPRGGSNQPQH
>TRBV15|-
ATSRGPGSDKLF
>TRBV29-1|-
SVAPSGTNTEAF
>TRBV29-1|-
SVGYGGGEKLF
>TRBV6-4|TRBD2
ASSTSGGNPYNEQF
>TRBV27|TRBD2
ASSLWGLAQETQY
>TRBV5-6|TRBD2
ASSPPWIIAGSTDTQY
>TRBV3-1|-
ASSQQGWGEVSAGELF
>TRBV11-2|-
ASSTTGLDPSRVTQY
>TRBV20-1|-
SADKARVTEAF
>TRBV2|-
AARISHGYT
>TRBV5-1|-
ASSYRAGGGANVLT
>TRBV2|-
ASSEWGSSYNEQF
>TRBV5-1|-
ASSLDLGWNEQF
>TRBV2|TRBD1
ASSALDRGRGEQY
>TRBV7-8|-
ASSLLAIAKNIQY
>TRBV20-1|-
SAREGGGGKSQETQY